This TCR beta chain derives from a study of a mutant IDH1 vaccine in newly diagnosed glioma. Note on this clone: As yet, its antigen is unknown.

The time point here: week 5, during vaccination. Each dose of the vaccine consisted of 300 ug of mutant IDH1 20-mer peptide, with topical imiquimod. The V end lost 6 bases, the J end lost 7 bases, and 28 bases lay between the germline ends. Germline-derived CDR1 and CDR2 are LNHNV and YYDKDF (reference sequence). This CDR3 contains 17 residues. Generated by immunoSEQ multiplex PCR, the TCRdb table keeps only in-frame clones and is missing some. The sample yields 60,000 or so clones, 70% to 90% seen once. Study-wide points: It was around 93% of patients that developed vaccine-induced immune responses.

Sequenced material: PBMCs, taken from a glioma patient whose treatment included an IDH1 peptide vaccine. The origin of this receptor is a woman aged 35 to 49 with glioma. The gene calls are TRBV15 and TRBJ2-7, with D possibly matching TRBD1 (5 bases). CDR3 sequence reads: CATSRKPGRGSDGEQYF. The CDR3 DNA is TGTGCCACCAGTAGAAAACCTGGAAGGGGATCGGATGGGGAGCAGTACTTC.